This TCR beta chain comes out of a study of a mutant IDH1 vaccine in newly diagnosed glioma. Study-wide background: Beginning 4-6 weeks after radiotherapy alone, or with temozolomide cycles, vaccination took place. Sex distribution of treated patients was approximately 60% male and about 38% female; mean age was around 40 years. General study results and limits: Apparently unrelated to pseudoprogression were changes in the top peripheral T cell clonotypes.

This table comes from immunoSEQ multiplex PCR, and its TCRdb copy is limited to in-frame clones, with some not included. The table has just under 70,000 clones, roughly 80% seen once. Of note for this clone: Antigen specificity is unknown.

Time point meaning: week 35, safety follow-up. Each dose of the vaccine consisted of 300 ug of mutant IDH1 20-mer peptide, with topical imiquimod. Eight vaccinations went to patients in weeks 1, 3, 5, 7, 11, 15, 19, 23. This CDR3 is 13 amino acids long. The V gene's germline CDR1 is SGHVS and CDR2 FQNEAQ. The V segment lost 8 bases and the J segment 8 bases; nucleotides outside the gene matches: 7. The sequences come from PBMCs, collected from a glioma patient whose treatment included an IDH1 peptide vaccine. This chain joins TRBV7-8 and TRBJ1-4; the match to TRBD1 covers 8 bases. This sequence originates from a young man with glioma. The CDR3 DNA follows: TGTGCCAGCGGTTCCAGGGGGCGCGAAAAACTGTTTTTT. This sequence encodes CASGSRGREKLFF.